Below, one T cell receptor beta chain is given with its context. This entry comes from a study of T cell responses to AZD1222 COVID-19 vaccine. Sequencing was performed with immunoSEQ multiplex PCR; in TCRdb, only in-frame clones are kept and a portion is missing. In the table there are about 130,000 clones, 70% to 90% of which are singletons. Trimming stripped 6 bases from V and 2 bases from J, with 11 bases between. This CDR3 contains 14 residues. Germline V gene sequence: CDR1 MNHEY, CDR2 SVGAGI. This receptor was obtained from an adult in good health. The sample here was peripheral blood, taken on day 0 of AZD1222 vaccination. The chain employs TRBV6-5 and TRBJ1-5, with D maybe TRBD1 (6 bases). DNA of the CDR3: TGTGCCAGCAGAGGGGGGGTTGGCAATCAGCCCCAGCATTTT. Its translation: CASRGGVGNQPQHF.